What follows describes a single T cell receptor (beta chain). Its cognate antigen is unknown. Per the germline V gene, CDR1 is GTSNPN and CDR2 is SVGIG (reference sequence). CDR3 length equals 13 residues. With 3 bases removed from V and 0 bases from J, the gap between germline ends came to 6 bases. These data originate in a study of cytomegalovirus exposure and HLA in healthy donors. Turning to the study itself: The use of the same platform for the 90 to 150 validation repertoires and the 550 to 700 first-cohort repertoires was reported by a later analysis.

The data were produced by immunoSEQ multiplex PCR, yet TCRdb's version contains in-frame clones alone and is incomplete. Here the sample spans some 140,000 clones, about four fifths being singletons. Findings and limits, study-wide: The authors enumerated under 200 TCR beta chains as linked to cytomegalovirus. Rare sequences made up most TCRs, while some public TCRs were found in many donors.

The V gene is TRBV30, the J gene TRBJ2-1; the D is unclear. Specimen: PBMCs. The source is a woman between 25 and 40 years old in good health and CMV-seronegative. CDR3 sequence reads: CAWRRSSYNEQFF. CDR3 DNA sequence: TGTGCCTGGAGGCGGAGCTCCTACAATGAGCAGTTCTTC. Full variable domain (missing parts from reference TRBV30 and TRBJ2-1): SQTIHQWPATLVQPVGSPLSLECTVEGTSNPNLYWYRQAAGRGLQLLFYSVGIGQISSEVPQNLSASRPQDRQFILSSKKLLLSDSGFYLCAWRRSSYNEQFFGPGTRLTVL.